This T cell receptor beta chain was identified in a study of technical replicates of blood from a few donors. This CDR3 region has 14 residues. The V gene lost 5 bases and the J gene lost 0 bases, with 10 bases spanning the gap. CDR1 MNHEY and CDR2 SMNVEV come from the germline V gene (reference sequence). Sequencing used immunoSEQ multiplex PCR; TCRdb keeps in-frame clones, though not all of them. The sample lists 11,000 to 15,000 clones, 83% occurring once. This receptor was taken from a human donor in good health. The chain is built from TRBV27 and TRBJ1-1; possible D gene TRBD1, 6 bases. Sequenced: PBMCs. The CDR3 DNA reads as TGTGCCAGCAGTACACAGGGCCTGAACACTGAAGCTTTCTTT. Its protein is CASSTQGLNTEAFF.